The clone carrying this T cell receptor beta chain was recorded at least ten times. The target antigen is unknown. The record originates from a study of T cells in Graves' hyperthyroidism and ophthalmopathy. Study-level findings and limits: Most thyroid clonotypes expanded above 0.001 appeared in blood too. Ophthalmopathy was separated from stable hyperthyroidism by a 13 V-J model.

Trimming removed 3 bases at V and 2 bases at J, with 11 bases between. Germline-derived CDR1 and CDR2 are LGHDT and YNNKEL (reference sequence). CDR3 length: 14 amino acids. There were TCR beta CDR3 regions amplified from RNA transcripts. First-round RT-PCR targeting the TCR CDR3 was performed with the HTBI primer set. TCRdb reprocessed the multiplex PCR reads with MiXCR, giving one entry per CDR3 protein. Of about 400,000 distinct CDR3 sequences detected, over 12% appear once; the ten largest clones hold 13%. Sequencing was carried out using blood. V usage is TRBV3-1 and J usage is TRBJ2-7; D gene unclear. The receptor was isolated from a man between 18 and 35 years old with Graves' ophthalmopathy. DNA of the CDR3: TGTGCCAGCAGCCAGACATCCACCCCCTACGAGCAGTACTTC. Residues: CASSQTSTPYEQYF.